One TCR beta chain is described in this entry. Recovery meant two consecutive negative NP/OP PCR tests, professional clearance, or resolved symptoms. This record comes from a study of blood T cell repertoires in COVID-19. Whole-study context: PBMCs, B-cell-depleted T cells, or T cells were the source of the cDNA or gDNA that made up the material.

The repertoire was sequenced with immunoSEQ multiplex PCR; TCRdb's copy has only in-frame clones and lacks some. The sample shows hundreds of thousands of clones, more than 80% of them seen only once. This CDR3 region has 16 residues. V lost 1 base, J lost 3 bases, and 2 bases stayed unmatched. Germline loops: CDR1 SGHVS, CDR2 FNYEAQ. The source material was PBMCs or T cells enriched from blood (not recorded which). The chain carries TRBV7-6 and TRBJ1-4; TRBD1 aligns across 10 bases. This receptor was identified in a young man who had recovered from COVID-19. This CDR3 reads CASSLGTGGANEKLFF. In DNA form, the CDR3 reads TGTGCCAGCAGCTTAGGGACAGGGGGAGCTAATGAAAAACTGTTTTTT.